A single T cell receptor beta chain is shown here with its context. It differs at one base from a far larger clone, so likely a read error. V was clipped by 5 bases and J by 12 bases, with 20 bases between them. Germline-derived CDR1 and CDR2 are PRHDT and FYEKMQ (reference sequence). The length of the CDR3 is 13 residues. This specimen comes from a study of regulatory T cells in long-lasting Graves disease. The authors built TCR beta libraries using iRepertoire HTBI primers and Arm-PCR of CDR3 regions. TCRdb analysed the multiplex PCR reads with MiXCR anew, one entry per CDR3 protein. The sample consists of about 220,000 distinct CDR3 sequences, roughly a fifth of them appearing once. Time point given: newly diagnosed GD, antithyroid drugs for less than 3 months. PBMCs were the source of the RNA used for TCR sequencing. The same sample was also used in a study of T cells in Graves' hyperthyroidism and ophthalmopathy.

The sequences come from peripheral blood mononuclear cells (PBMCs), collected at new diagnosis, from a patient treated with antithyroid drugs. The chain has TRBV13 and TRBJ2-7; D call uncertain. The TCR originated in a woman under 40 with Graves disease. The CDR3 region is CASSNRPGETRYF. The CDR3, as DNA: TGTGCCAGCAGCAATAGACCCGGAGAGACCCGGTACTTC.